This T cell receptor (beta chain) was sequenced in a study of yellow fever vaccine responses in identical twins. Study outcomes and limitations: Twin vaccine T cell responses reportedly seemed partly convergent, partly personalized.

Turning to this clonotype: The antigen remains unidentified.

TCRdb analysed the RT-PCR reads with MiXCR anew, one entry per CDR3 protein. The table shows a few thousand distinct CDR3 sequences, with around 73% occurring only once. Trimming cost V 2 bases and J 5 bases; bases outside gene matches: 10. The CDR3 extends over 17 amino acids. Per the germline V gene, CDR1 is ENHRY and CDR2 is SYGVKD. The chain couples TRBV10-3 to TRBJ2-1; 9 nucleotides line up with TRBD2. The specimen comprised T cells from blood (PBMCs), unsorted or a sorted subset (not recorded which), sampled before or after yellow fever vaccination (not recorded which). This TCR derives from a woman aged 18-29 years who received the yellow fever vaccine. This CDR3 is CAISEHGGLAGNNEQFF. The DNA of the CDR3 is TGTGCCATCAGTGAGCACGGAGGGCTAGCGGGGAACAATGAGCAGTTCTTC.